This TCR beta chain was captured by sequencing in a study of Ad26.COV2.S vaccination and SARS-CoV-2 variants. The wider study: Donor got 5x10^10 or 1x10^11 viral particles of Ad26.COV2.S. Regarding the study as a whole: Total T cell responses, in the TCR breadth and depth analyses, may have been underestimated. Reportedly, after vaccination the spike-specific CD8+ and CD4+ T cell responses displayed substantial breadth.

Treatment reported: some 20 received Ad26.COV2.S at low or high dose, single or two shots; 5 received placebo; per-sample allocation not given. Samples were taken on day 63 after the first vaccine or placebo injection. Clones were read by immunoSEQ multiplex PCR, and TCRdb kept only the in-frame ones, dropping some. Of 440,000 or so clones listed, around 91% are singletons. V was pared by 1 base and J by 8 bases, with 4 bases of the junction left unmatched. CDR1 and CDR2 (germline): SGHRS, YFSETQ. CDR3 length: 14 amino acids. On this clone itself: Its target is unknown.

The receptor's source is a person between 18 and 60 years old who received the Ad26.COV2.S COVID-19 vaccine or a placebo. Sequences were derived from peripheral blood, sampled in a trial of Ad26.COV2.S vaccine versus placebo. This sequence joins TRBV5-1 and TRBJ2-2; 8 bases are shared with TRBD2. CDR3 loop: CASSLLVAGGELFF. The CDR3 DNA reads TGCGCCAGCAGCTTGTTGGTAGCGGGAGGGGAGCTGTTTTTT.